This TCR beta chain derives from a study of blood T cell repertoires in COVID-19. Study summary: Samples taken during acute and convalescent COVID-19 were collected in the United States, Italy and Spain.

CDR3 size: 16 residues. V dropped 1 base and J dropped 6; count of bases not matched to a gene: 9. Germline V gives CDR1 SGHTA, CDR2 FQGTGA. In the authors' workflow: Reference gene primer amplification gave nucleated cell count estimates. Assay: immunoSEQ multiplex PCR; the TCRdb copy retains only in-frame clones and omits some. That table gives V, J and clone size, and the DNA gave D and trimming. The repertoire holds 70,000 or so clones, with around 89% as singletons. This sequence joins TRBV7-3 and TRBJ2-3; 8 bases map to TRBD1. This clonotype was obtained from a human donor in a cohort sampled during active COVID-19. Sequencing was performed on peripheral blood. The CDR3 bases are TGTGCCAGCAGCTTAAACGCCCCGACAGGGGAGGATACGCAGTATTTT. This gives the protein CASSLNAPTGEDTQYF. Full variable domain (missing parts from reference TRBV7-3 and TRBJ2-3): GAGVSQTPSNKVTEKGKYVELRCDPISGHTALYWYRQSLGQGPEFLIYFQGTGAADDSGLPNDRFFAVRPEGSVSTLKIQRTERGDSAVYLCASSLNAPTGEDTQYFGPGTRLTVL.